These 17 T cell receptor beta chains share one sample of origin, sequenced in a study of cytomegalovirus exposure and HLA in healthy donors. Profiling relied on immunoSEQ multiplex PCR, and the TCRdb table lists in-frame clones only, not all of them. The sample contains about 68,000 clones, about 90% of which appear only once. The sequenced sample consisted of PBMCs. The receptors derive from a young man in good health and CMV-seronegative.

This clone has more than one count but fewer than ten. This chain links TRBV7-8 with TRBJ2-7, with TRBD2 as a possible D gene (5 bases). Trimming cost V 7 bases and J 5 bases, with 18 bases left between them. Germline V gene sequence: CDR1 SGHVS, CDR2 FQNEAQ. The CDR3 is made up of 14 amino acids. Here the CDR3 reads CASNSRGLSNEQYF. The DNA for the CDR3 is TGTGCCAGCAATAGTCGAGGGTTATCTAACGAGCAGTACTTC.

V gene TRBV28 combines with J gene TRBJ2-7, with TRBD1 identical over 7 bases. Looked up from germline, CDR1 is MDHEN and CDR2 is SYDVKM. V shed 5 bases and J 2 bases; nucleotides not matched to a gene: 9. The CDR3 covers 15 residues. The CDR3 protein is CASSPQGQAPYEQYF. CDR3 DNA sequence: TGTGCCAGCAGTCCCCAAGGACAGGCACCCTACGAGCAGTACTTC.

The chain has TRBV10-3 and TRBJ2-7, with unresolved D. The CDR3 is made up of 14 amino acids. V was trimmed by 5 bases and J by 0 bases, leaving 11 bases between them. The germline gives CDR1 ENHRY, CDR2 SYGVKD. In nucleotides, the CDR3 is TGTGCCATCAGTTCGCCAGTAACCTCCTACGAGCAGTACTTC. Amino acid sequence: CAISSPVTSYEQYF.

CDR3 sequence reads: CASSLEAGGEQYF. The CDR3, as DNA: TGTGCCAGCAGCTTAGAGGCGGGTGGCGAGCAGTACTTC. The chain joins TRBV7-6 to TRBJ2-7; tentative D call: TRBD2 (5 bases). The CDR3 covers 13 residues. Germline assignment: CDR1 SGHVS and CDR2 FNYEAQ. Trimming removed 1 base at V and 6 bases at J, with 10 bases between.

The V call is TRBV9, the J call TRBJ2-2, with D uncertain. The germline gives CDR1 SGDLS, CDR2 YYNGEE. The CDR3 totals 14 residues. V lost 0 bases, J lost 6 bases, and 9 bases lay in between. The CDR3 nucleotides read TGTGCCAGCAGCGTAGACCTTAGCTCCGGGGAGCTGTTTTTT. This sequence encodes CASSVDLSSGELFF.

This chain links TRBV11-3 with TRBJ2-7, with a tentative D call TRBD2 (6 bases). The length of the CDR3 is 15 residues. CDR1 is SGHNT and CDR2 is YENEEA in the germline V gene. Trimming stripped 1 base from V and 3 bases from J, with 13 bases between. CDR3 nucleotide sequence: TGTGCCAGCAGCTTAGGCGGGGAGGCTCGCTACGAGCAGTACTTC. It codes for CASSLGGEARYEQYF.

V usage is TRBV7-8 and J usage is TRBJ2-3, with 11 bases that match TRBD1. V lost 5 bases, J lost 3 bases, and 7 bases stayed unmatched. CDR1 is SGHVS and CDR2 is FQNEAQ in the germline V gene. The CDR3 consists of 16 residues. The CDR3 here is CASSPRDRGLTDTQYF. CDR3 coding DNA: TGTGCCAGCAGCCCCCGGGACAGGGGGTTGACAGATACGCAGTATTTT.

This chain links TRBV7-6 with TRBJ1-5; D unresolved. In germline, CDR1 is SGHVS, CDR2 FNYEAQ. This CDR3 contains 13 residues. Deletions cut 1 base from V and 8 bases from J, with 9 bases between. The CDR3 reads CASSLEDGEPQHF. In nucleotides, the CDR3 is TGTGCCAGCAGCTTAGAGGACGGGGAGCCCCAGCATTTT.

The chain links TRBV2 to TRBJ1-1; 7 nucleotides line up with TRBD1. Germline V gene sequence: CDR1 SNHLY, CDR2 FYNNEI. With 2 bases clipped from V and 1 base from J, the junction kept 10 bases outside the gene matches. This CDR3 has 17 residues. Here the CDR3 reads CASSESPNRGANTEAFF. The CDR3 nucleotides are TGTGCCAGCAGTGAATCCCCAAACAGGGGAGCGAACACTGAAGCTTTCTTT.

V usage is TRBV6-4 and J usage is TRBJ2-5; possibly TRBD1 for D (5 bases). The CDR3 has 15 amino acids. The germline V and J ends were trimmed by 8 bases and 2 bases, with 18 bases remaining between them. Per the germline V gene, CDR1 is MRHNA and CDR2 is SNTAGT. DNA of the CDR3: TGTGCCAGCGGTCGAACAGGAGACGTACAAGAGACCCAGTACTTC. This encodes CASGRTGDVQETQYF.

The table lists this clone with a count of one. CDR3 loop: CASSLGRTSGNSYEQYF. DNA for the CDR3: TGTGCCAGCAGCTTGGGGCGGACTAGCGGTAACTCCTACGAGCAGTACTTC. The genes are TRBV5-8 and TRBJ2-7, with 10 nucleotides matching TRBD2. The junction had 6 bases not matched to a gene; V was cut back by 0 bases and J by 0 bases. The germline V gene has CDR1 SGHTS and CDR2 YDEGEE. The CDR3 is made up of 17 amino acids.

This clone was found once. The gene calls are TRBV7-9 and TRBJ2-5, with TRBD1 identical over 11 bases. CDR1 SEHNR and CDR2 FQNEAQ come from the germline V gene (reference sequence). V shed 5 bases, J shed 5 bases, and the junction held 10 bases outside the gene matches. The CDR3 contains 16 residues. The CDR3 is CASSQDRGRGEETQYF. As DNA, the CDR3 is TGTGCCAGCAGCCAGGACAGGGGGCGCGGGGAGGAGACCCAGTACTTC.

This clone appeared once. The gene calls are TRBV27 and TRBJ2-7; D is possibly TRBD2 (5 bases). With 6 bases removed from V and 7 bases from J, the gap between germline ends came to 19 bases. The CDR3 runs 14 residues. CDR1 is MNHEY and CDR2 is SMNVEV in the germline V gene (reference sequence). The CDR3 DNA is TGTGCCAGCAGCACCGGGCAGCTGTCGGGAGAGCAGTACTTC. It translates to CASSTGQLSGEQYF.

The chain joins TRBV30 to TRBJ1-2; 7 bases match TRBD1. Germline V gene sequence: CDR1 GTSNPN, CDR2 SVGIG (reference sequence). The CDR3 consists of 13 residues. The V segment lost 5 bases and the J segment 3 bases; nucleotides outside the gene matches: 6. CDR3 in DNA: TGTGCCTGGGGACAGGTCAACTACTATGGCTACACCTTC. Its translation: CAWGQVNYYGYTF.

V gene TRBV12-2 combines with J gene TRBJ2-3; the listed D gene, TRBD2, was not tested against the DNA. TRBV12-2 is a recognized pseudogene. This CDR3 is built from 15 residues. The CDR3 here is CASRLAREATDTQYF. The CDR3 DNA reads TGTGCAAGTCGCTTAGCGCGTGAGGCCACAGATACGCAGTATTTT.

This chain uses TRBV7-8 with TRBJ2-3, with 8 bases lining up with TRBD2. This CDR3 is built from 16 residues. Germline lookup yields CDR1 SGHVS and CDR2 FQNEAQ. Trimming removed 2 bases from V and 1 base from J; junction bases left unmatched: 5. The CDR3 loop is CASSLLAGLGTDTQYF. The CDR3 region has the DNA TGTGCCAGCAGCTTATTAGCGGGACTCGGCACAGATACGCAGTATTTT.

The chain has TRBV7-8 and TRBJ1-3; D is undetermined. Looked up from germline, CDR1 is SGHVS and CDR2 is FQNEAQ. V was clipped by 1 base and J by 0 bases, with 16 bases between them. The CDR3 is 18 residues long. The CDR3 reads CASSLGNQRGDSGNTIYF. The DNA for the CDR3 is TGTGCCAGCAGCTTAGGTAATCAACGGGGAGACTCTGGAAACACCATATATTTT.